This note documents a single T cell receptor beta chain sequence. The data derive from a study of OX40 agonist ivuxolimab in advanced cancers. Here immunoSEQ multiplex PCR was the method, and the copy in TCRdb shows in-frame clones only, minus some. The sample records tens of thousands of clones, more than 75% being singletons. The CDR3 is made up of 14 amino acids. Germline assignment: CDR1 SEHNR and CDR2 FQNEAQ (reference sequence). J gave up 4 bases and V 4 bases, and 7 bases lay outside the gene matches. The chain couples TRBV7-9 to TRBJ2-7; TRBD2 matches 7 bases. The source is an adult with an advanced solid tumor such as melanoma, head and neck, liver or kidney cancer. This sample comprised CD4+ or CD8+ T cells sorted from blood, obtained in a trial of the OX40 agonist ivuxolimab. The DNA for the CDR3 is TGTGCCAGCAGCTCAATCGGGACTACTTACGAGCAGTACTTC. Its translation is CASSSIGTTYEQYF.